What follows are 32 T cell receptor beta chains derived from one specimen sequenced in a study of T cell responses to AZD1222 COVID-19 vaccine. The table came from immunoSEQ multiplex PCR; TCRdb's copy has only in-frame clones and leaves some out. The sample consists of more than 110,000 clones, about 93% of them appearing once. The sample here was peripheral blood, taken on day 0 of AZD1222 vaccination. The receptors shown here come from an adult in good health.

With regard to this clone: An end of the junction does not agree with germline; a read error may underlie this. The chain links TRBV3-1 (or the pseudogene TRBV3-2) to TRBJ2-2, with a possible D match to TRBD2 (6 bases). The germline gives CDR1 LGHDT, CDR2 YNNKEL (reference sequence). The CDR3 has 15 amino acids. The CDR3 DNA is TGTGCCAGCACCCAACCCAGCGGGCACACCGGGGAGCTGTTTTTT. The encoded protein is CASTQPSGHTGELFF.

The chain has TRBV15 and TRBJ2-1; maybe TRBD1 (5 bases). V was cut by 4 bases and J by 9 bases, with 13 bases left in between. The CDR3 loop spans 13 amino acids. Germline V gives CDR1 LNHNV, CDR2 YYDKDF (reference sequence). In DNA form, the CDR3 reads TGTGCCACCAGCACTAAAAAAAGGGGTGAGCAGTTCTTC. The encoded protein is CATSTKKRGEQFF.

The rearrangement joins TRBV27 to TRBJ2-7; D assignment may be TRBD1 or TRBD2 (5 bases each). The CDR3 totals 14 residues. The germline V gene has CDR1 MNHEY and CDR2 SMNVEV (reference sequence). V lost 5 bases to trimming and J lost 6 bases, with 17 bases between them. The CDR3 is CASSPLGEGSEQYF. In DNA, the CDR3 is TGTGCCAGCAGTCCTTTAGGGGAAGGGAGCGAGCAGTACTTC.

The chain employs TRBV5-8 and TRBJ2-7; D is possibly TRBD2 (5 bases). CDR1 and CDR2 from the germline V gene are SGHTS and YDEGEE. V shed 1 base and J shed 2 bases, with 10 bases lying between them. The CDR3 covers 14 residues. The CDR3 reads CASSLLGIPYEQYF. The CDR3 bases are TGTGCCAGCAGCTTGCTCGGGATCCCCTACGAGCAGTACTTC.

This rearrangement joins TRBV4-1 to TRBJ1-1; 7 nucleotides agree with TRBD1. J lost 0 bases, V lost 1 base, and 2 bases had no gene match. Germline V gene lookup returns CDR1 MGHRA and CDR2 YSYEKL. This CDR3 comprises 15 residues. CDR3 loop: CASSQVQGMNTEAFF. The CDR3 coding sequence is TGCGCCAGCAGCCAAGTACAGGGGATGAACACTGAAGCTTTCTTT.

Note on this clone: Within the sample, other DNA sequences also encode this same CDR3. Written as DNA, the CDR3 is TGTGCCAGCTCACCAGGCGAAAATCAGCCCCAGCATTTT. Amino acid sequence: CASSPGENQPQHF. The chain employs TRBV18 and TRBJ1-5; D ambiguous. Looked up from germline, CDR1 is KGHSH and CDR2 is LQKENI. Between the trimmed V and J ends, which lost 2 bases and 4 bases, there was a span of 6 bases. The CDR3 has 13 amino acids.

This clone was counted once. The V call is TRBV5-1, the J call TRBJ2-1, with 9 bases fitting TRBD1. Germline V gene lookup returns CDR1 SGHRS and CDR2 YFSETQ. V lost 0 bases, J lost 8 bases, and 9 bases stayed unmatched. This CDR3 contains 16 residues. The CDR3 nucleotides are TGCGCCAGCAGCTTGGTGCCCCCCACAGGGGGCGATGAGCAGTTCTTC. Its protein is CASSLVPPTGGDEQFF.

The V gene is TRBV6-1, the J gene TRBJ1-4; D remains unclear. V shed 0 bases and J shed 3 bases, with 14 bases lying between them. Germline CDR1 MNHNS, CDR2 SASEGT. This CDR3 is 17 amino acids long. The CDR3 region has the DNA TGTGCCAGCAGTGAAGCCACCAGGTGGCTAGCTAATGAAAAACTGTTTTTT. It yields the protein CASSEATRWLANEKLFF.

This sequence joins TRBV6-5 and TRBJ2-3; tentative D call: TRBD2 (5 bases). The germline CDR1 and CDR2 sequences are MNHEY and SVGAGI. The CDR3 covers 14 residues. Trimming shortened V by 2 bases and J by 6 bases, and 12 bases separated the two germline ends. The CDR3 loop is CASSYRGGGDTQYF. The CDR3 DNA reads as TGTGCCAGCAGTTACCGGGGTGGCGGGGATACGCAGTATTTT.

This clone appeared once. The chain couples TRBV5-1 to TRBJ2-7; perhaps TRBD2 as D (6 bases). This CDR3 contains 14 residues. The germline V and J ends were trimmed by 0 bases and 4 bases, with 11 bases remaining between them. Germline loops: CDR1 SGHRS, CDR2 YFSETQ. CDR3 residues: CASSLGAGPYEQYF. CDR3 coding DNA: TGCGCCAGCAGCTTGGGAGCGGGTCCTTACGAGCAGTACTTC.

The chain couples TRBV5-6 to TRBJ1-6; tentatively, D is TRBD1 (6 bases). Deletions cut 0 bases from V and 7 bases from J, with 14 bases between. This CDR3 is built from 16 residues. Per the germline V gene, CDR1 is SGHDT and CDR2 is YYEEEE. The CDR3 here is CASSLGPTGINSPLHF. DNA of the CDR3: TGTGCCAGCAGCTTGGGCCCGACAGGAATAAATTCACCCCTCCACTTT. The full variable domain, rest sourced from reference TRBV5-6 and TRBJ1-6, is DAGVTQSPTHLIKTRGQQVTLRCSPKSGHDTVSWYQQALGQGPQFIFQYYEEEERQRGNFPDRFSGHQFPNYSSELNVNALLLGDSALYLCASSLGPTGINSPLHFGNGTRLTVT.

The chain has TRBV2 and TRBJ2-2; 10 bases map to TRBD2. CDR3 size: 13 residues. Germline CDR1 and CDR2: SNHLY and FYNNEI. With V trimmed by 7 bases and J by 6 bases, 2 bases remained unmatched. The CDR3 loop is CASKLAGSGELFF. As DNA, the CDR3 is TGTGCCAGCAAACTAGCGGGGTCCGGGGAGCTGTTTTTT.

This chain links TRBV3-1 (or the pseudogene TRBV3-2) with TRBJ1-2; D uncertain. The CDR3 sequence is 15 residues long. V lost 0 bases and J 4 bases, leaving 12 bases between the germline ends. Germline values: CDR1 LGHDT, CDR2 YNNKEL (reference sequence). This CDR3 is CASSQDEYRGYGYTF. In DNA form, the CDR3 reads TGTGCCAGCAGCCAAGATGAATACCGGGGCTATGGCTACACCTTC.

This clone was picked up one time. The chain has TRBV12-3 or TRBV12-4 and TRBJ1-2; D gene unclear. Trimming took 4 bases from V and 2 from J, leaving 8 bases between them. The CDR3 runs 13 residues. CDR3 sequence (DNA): TGTGCCAGCAGTTCGGTAGGGAACTATGGCTACACCTTC. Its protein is CASSSVGNYGYTF.

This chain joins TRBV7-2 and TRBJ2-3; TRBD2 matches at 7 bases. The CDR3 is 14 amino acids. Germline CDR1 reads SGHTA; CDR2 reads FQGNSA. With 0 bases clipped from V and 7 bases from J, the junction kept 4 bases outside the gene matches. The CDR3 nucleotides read TGTGCCAGCAGCTTAGCGGGGGGGTGGAATACGCAGTATTTT. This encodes CASSLAGGWNTQYF.

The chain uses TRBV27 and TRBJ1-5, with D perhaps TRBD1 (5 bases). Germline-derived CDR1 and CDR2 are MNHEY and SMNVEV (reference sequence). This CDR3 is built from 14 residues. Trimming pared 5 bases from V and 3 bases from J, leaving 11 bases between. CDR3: CASSLQGANQPQHF. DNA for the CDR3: TGTGCCAGCAGTCTCCAGGGAGCCAATCAGCCCCAGCATTTT.

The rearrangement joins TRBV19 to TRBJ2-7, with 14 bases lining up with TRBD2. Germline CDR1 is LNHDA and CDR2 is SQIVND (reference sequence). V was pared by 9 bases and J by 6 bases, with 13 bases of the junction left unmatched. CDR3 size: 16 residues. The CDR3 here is CASAMRLAGGLGEQYF. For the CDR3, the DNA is TGTGCCAGCGCCATGAGACTAGCGGGGGGGCTCGGCGAGCAGTACTTC.

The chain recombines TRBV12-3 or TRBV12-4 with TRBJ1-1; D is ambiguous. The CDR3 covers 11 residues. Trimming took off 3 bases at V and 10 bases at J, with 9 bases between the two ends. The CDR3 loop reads CASSFADGAFF. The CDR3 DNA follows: TGTGCCAGCAGTTTTGCGGACGGAGCTTTCTTT.

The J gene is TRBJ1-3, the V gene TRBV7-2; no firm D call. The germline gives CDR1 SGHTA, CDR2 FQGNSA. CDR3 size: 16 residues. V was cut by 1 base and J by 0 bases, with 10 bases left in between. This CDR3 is CASSLGLALSGNTIYF. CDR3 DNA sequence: TGTGCCAGCAGCTTAGGTTTGGCCCTCTCTGGAAACACCATATATTTT.

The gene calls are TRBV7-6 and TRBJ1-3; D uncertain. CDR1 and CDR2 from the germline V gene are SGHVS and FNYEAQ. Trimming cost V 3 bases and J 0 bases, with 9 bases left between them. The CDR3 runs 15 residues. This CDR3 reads CASSLGSSSGNTIYF. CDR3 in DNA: TGTGCCAGCAGCTTGGGAAGCAGCTCTGGAAACACCATATATTTT.

CDR3 in amino acids: CASSPLLVYEQFF. CDR3 sequence (DNA): TGTGCCAGCAGCCCCCTCTTGGTCTATGAGCAGTTCTTC. V is TRBV9 and J is TRBJ2-1; no firm D call. In germline, CDR1 is SGDLS, CDR2 YYNGEE. This CDR3 has 13 residues. V lost 4 bases, J lost 8 bases, and 13 bases lay in between.

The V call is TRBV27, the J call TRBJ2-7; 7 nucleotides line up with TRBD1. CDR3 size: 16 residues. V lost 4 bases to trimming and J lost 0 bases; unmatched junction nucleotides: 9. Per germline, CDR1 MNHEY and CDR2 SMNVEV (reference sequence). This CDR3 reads CASSSYFGTDSYEQYF. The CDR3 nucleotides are TGTGCCAGCAGTTCCTACTTCGGGACAGACTCCTACGAGCAGTACTTC.

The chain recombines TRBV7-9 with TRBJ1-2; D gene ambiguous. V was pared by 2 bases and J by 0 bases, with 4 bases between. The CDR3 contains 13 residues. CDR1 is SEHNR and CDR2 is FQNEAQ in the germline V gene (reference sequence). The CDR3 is CASSLSSNYGYTF. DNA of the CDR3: TGTGCCAGCAGCTTATCCTCTAACTATGGCTACACCTTC.

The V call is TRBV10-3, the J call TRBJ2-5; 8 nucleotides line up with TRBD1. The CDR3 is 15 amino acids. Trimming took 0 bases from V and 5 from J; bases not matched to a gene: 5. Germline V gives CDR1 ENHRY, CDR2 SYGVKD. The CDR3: CAISESPGGGETQYF. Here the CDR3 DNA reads TGTGCCATCAGTGAGTCGCCAGGGGGCGGGGAGACCCAGTACTTC.

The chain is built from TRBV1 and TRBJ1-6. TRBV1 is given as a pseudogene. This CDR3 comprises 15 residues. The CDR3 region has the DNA TGCACCAGCAGCCAAGAGGAGGAATGTAATTCACCCCTCCACTTT. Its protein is CTSSQEEECNSPLHF.

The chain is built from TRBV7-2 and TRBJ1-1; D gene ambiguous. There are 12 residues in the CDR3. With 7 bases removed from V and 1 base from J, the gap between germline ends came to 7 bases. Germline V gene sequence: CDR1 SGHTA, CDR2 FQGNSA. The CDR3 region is CASKIRNTEAFF. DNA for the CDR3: TGTGCCAGCAAGATAAGGAACACTGAAGCTTTCTTT.

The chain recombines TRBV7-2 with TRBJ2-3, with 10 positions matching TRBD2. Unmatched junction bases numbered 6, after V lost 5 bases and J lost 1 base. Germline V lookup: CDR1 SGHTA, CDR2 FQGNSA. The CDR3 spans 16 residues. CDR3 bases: TGTGCCAGCAGCGCTCTAGCGGGGGCCGGCACAGATACGCAGTATTTT. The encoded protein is CASSALAGAGTDTQYF.

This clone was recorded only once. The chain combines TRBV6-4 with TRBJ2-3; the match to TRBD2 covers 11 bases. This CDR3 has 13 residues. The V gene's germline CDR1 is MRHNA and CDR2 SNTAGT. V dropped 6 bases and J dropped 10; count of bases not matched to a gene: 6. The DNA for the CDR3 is TGTGCCAGCAGCCCCCAGACTAGCGGGGCGCAGTATTTT. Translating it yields CASSPQTSGAQYF.

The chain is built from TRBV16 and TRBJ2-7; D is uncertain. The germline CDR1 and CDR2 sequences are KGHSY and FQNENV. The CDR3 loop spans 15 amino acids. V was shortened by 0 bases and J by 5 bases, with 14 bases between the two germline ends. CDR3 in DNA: TGTGCCAGCAGCCAATCCTCCTATGACCGCCACGAGCAGTACTTC. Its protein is CASSQSSYDRHEQYF. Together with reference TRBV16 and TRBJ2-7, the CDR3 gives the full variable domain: GEEVAQTPKHLVRGEGQKAKLYCAPIKGHSYVFWYQQVLKNEFKFLISFQNENVFDETGMPKERFSAKCLPNSPCSLEIQATKLEDSAVYFCASSQSSYDRHEQYFGPGTRLTVT.

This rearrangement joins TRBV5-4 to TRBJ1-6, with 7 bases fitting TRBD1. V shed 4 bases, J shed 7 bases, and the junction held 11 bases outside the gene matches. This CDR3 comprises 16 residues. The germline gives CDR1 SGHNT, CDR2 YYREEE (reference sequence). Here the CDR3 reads CASSGATGTENSPLHF. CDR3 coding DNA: TGTGCCAGCAGCGGTGCTACCGGGACAGAAAATTCACCCCTCCACTTT.

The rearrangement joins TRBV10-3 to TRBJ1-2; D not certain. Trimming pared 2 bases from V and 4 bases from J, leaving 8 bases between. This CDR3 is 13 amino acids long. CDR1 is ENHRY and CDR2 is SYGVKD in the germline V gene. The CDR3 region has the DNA TGTGCCATCAGTGAGGCCCAGAGCTATGGCTACACCTTC. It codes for CAISEAQSYGYTF.

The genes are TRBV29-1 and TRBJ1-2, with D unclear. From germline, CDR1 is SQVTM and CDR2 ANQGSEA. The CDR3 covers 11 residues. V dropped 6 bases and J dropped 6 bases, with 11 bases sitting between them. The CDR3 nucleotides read TGCAGCGTGGGAGGTTTCAATGGCTACACCTTC. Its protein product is CSVGGFNGYTF.